This T cell receptor beta chain was captured by sequencing in a study of radiation and T cells in renal cell carcinoma. Treatment indicated: treatment-naive control, cytoreductive nephrectomy. The patient's renal cell carcinoma had clear cell pathology. Control tumor donors were several females and more than ten males, median age about 50 years. The V and J ends lost 4 bases and 4 bases respectively, with 10 bases between them. The CDR3 length is 13 residues. The germline gives CDR1 MGHDK, CDR2 SYGVNS. This clone has only a few counts. Its target is unknown. Using immunoSEQ multiplex PCR, the repertoire was profiled, and TCRdb retains in-frame clones only, with some absent. The data hold 15,000 to 20,000 clones, with roughly 57% observed a single time. Findings and caveats of the study: In nephrectomy-only tumors, top 100 clonotypes averaged approximately 40%, versus about 54% irradiated.

Sequenced here: tumor tissue, sampled from a patient whose treatment was nephrectomy without radiotherapy. The receptor was isolated from a man aged 35 to 55 with renal cell carcinoma. The V gene is TRBV25-1, the J gene TRBJ1-1; no definite D call. Here the CDR3 DNA reads TGTGCCAGCAGTGGACAATGGGGCACTGAAGCTTTCTTT. This gives the protein CASSGQWGTEAFF.